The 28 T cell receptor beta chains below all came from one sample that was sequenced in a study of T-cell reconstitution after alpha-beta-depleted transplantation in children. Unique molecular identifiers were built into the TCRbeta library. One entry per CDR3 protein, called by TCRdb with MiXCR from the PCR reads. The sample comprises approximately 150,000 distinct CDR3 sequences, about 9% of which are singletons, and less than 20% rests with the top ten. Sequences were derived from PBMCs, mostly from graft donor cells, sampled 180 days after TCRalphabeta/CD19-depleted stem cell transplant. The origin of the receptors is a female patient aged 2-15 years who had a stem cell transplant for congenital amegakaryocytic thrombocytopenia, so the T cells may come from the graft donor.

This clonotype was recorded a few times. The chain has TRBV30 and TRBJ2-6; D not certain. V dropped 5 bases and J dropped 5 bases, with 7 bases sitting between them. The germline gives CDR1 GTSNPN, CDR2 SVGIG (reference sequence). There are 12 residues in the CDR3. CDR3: CAWGDWANVLTF. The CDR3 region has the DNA TGTGCCTGGGGGGATTGGGCCAACGTCCTGACTTTC.

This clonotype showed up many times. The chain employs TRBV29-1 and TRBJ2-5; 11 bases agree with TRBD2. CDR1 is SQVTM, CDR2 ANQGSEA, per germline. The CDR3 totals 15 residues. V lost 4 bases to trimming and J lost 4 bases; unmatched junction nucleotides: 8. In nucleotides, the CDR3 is TGCAGCGTTGGGGCTAGCGGGGGGTCAGGAGAGACCCAGTACTTC. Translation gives CSVGASGGSGETQYF.

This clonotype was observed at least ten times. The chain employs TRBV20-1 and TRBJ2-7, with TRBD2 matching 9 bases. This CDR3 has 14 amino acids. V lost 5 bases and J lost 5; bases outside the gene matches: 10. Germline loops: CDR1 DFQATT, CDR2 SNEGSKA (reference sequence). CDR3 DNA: TGCAGTGCTCCCCACTCACTAGCGGGCGACGAGCAGTACTTC. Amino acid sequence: CSAPHSLAGDEQYF.

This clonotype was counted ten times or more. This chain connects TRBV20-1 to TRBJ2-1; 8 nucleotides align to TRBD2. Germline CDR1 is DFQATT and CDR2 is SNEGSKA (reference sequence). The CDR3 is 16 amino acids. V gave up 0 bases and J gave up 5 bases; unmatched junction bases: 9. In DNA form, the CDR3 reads TGCAGTGCTAGAGATGCGGAAACTAGCGGCAACAATGAGCAGTTCTTC. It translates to CSARDAETSGNNEQFF.

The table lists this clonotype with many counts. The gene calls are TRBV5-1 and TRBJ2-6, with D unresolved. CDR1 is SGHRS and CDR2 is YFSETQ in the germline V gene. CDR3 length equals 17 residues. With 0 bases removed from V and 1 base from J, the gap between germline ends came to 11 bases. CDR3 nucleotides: TGCGCCAGCAGCTTGGGGGCCCCGAGTTCTGGGGCCAACGTCCTGACTTTC. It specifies CASSLGAPSSGANVLTF.

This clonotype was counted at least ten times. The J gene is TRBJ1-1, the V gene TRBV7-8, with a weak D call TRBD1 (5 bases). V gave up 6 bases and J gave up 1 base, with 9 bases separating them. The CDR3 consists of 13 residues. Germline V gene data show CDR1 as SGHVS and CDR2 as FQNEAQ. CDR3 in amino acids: CASRPTGNTEAFF. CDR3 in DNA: TGTGCCAGCAGACCAACAGGGAACACTGAAGCTTTCTTT.

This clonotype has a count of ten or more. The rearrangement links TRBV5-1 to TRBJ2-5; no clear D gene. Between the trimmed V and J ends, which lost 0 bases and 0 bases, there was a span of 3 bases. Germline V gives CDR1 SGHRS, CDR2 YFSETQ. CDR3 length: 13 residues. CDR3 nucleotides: TGCGCCAGCAGCTTGGGGTACCAAGAGACCCAGTACTTC. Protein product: CASSLGYQETQYF.

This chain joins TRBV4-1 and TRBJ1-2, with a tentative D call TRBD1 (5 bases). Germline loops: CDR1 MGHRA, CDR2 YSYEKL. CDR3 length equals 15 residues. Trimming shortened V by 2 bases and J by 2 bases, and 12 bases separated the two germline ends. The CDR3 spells CASSQQPRDNYGYTF. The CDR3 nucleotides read TGCGCCAGCAGCCAACAGCCCCGGGACAACTATGGCTACACCTTC.

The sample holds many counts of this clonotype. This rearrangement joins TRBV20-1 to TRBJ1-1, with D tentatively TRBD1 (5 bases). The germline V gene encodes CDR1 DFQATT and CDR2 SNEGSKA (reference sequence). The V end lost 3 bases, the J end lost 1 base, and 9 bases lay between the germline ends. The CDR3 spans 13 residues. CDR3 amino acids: CSASLGANTEAFF. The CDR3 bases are TGCAGTGCTAGCCTCGGGGCGAACACTGAAGCTTTCTTT.

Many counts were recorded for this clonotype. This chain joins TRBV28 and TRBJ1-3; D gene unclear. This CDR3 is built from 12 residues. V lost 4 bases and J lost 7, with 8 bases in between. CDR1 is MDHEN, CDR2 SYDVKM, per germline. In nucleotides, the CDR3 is TGTGCCAGCAGTTCGGTTCGGAACACCATATATTTT. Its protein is CASSSVRNTIYF. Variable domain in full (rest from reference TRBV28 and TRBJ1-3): DVKVTQSSRYLVKRTGEKVFLECVQDMDHENMFWYRQDPGLGLRLIYFSYDVKMKEKGDIPEGYSVSREKKERFSLILESASTNQTSMYLCASSSVRNTIYFGEGSWLTVV.

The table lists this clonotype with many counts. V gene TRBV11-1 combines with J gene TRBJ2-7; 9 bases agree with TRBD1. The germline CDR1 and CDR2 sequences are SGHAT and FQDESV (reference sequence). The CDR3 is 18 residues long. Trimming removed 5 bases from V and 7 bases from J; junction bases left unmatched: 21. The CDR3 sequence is CASSVPGQGSLGTSEQYF. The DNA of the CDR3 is TGTGCCAGCAGCGTGCCGGGACAGGGAAGTTTGGGTACTAGTGAGCAGTACTTC. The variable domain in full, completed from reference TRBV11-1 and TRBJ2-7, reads EAEVAQSPRYKITEKSQAVAFWCDPISGHATLYWYRQILGQGPELLVQFQDESVVDDSQLPKDRFSAERLKGVDSTLKIQPAELGDSAMYLCASSVPGQGSLGTSEQYFGPGTRLTVT.

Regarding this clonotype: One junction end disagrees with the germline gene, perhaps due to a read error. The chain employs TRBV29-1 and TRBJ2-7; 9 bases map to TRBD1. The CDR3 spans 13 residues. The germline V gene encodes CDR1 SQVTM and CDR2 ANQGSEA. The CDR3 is CSAAGQGSNEQYF. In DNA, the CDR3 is TGCAGCGCTGCGGGACAGGGCTCCAACGAGCAGTACTTC.

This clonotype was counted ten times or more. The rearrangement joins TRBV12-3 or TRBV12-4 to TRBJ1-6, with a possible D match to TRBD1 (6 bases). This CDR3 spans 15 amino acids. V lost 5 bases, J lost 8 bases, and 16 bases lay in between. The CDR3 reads CASSKQGPGDSPLHF. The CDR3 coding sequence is TGTGCCAGCAGTAAACAGGGTCCAGGGGATTCACCCCTCCACTTT.

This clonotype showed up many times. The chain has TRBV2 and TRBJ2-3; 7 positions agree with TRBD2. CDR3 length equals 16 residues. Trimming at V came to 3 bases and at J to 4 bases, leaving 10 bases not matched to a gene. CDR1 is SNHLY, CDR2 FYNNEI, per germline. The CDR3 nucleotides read TGTGCCAGCAGTGATCCGGCGGGAGTGGGCGCAGATACGCAGTATTTT. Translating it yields CASSDPAGVGADTQYF.

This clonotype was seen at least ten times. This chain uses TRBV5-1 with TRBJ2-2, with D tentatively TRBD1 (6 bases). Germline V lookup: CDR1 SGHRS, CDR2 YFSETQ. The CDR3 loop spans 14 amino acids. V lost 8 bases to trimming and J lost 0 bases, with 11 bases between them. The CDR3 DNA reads TGCGCCAGTGGGACATCCGCGAACACCGGGGAGCTGTTTTTT. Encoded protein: CASGTSANTGELFF.

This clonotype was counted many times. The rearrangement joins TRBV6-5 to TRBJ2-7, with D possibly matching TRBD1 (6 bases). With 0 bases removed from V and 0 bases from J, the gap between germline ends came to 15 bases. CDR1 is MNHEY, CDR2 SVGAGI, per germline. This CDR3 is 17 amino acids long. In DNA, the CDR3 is TGTGCCAGCAGTTACTCGATTTCAGCGACAGGCTCCTACGAGCAGTACTTC. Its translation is CASSYSISATGSYEQYF.

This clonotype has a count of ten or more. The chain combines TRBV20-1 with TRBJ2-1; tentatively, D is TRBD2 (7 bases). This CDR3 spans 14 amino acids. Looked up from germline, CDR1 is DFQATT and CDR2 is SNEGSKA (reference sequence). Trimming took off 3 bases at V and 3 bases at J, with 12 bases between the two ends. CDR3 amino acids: CSASTGRVYNEQFF. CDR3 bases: TGCAGTGCTAGTACAGGGAGGGTCTACAATGAGCAGTTCTTC.

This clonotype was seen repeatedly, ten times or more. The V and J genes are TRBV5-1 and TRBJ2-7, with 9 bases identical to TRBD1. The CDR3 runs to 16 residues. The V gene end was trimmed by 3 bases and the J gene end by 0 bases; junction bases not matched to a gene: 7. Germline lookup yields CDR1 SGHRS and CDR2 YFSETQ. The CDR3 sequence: CASSSGDRESSYEQYF. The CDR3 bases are TGCGCCAGCAGCTCGGGGGACAGGGAGAGCTCCTACGAGCAGTACTTC.

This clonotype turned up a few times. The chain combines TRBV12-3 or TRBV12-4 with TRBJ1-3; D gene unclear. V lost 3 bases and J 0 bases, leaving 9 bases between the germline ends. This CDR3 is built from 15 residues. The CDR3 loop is CASSLLPASGNTIYF. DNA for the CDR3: TGTGCCAGCAGTTTGTTGCCAGCCTCTGGAAACACCATATATTTT.

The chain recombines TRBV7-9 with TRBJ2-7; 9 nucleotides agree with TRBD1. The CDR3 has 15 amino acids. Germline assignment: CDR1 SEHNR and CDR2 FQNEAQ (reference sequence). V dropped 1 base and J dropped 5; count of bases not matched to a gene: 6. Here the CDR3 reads CASSLVGDRDNEQYF. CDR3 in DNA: TGTGCCAGCAGCTTAGTGGGGGACAGGGATAACGAGCAGTACTTC.

The CDR3 DNA sequence: TGTGCCACCCTAGGCTACGAGCAGTACTTC. This sequence encodes CATLGYEQYF. The genes are TRBV21-1 and TRBJ2-7. TRBV21-1 is deemed a pseudogene. The CDR3 contains 10 residues.

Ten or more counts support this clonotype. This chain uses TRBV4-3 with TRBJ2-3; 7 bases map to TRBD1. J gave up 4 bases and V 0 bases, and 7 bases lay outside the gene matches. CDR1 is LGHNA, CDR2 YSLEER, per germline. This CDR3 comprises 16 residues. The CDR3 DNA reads TGCGCCAGCAGCCAAGATAGGGGGCGCCACCCAGATACGCAGTATTTT. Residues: CASSQDRGRHPDTQYF.

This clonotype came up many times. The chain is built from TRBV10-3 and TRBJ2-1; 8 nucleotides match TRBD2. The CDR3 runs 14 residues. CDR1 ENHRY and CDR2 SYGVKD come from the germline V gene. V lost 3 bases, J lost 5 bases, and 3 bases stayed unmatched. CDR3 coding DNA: TGTGCCATCAGTGAAGCGGGGGCACACAATGAGCAGTTCTTC. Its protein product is CAISEAGAHNEQFF.

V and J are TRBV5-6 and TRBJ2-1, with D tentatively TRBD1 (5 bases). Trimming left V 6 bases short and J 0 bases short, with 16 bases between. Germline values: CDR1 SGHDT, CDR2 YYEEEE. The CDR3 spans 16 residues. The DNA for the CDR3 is TGTGCCAGCAACCCTACAGGTCCTAGCTCCTACAATGAGCAGTTCTTC. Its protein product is CASNPTGPSSYNEQFF.

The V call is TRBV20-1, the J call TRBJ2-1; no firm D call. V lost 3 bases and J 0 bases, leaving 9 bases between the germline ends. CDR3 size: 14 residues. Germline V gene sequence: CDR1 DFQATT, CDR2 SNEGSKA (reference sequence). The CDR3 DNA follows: TGCAGTGCTAGCCCCATGCCCTCCTACAATGAGCAGTTCTTC. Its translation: CSASPMPSYNEQFF.

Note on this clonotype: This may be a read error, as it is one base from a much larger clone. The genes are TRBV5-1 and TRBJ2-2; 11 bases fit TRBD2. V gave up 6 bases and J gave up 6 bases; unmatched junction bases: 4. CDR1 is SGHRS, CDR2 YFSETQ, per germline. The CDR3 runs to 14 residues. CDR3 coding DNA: TGCGCCAGCACCGGGACTAGCGGCCCCGGGGAGCTGTTTTTT. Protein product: CASTGTSGPGELFF.

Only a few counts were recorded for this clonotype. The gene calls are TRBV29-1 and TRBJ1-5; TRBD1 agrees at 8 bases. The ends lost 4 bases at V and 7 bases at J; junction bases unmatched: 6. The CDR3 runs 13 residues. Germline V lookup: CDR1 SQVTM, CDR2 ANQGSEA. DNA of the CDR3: TGCAGCGTTGCCACAGGGGGAGGGCAGCCCCAGCATTTT. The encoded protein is CSVATGGGQPQHF.

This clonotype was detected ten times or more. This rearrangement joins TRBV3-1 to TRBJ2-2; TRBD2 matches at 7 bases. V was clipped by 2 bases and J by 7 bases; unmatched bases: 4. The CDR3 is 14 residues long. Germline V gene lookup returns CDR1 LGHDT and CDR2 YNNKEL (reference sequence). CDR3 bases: TGTGCCAGCAGCCAATCTAGCGGAGACGGGGAGCTGTTTTTT. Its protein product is CASSQSSGDGELFF.